These T cell receptor beta chains were read from a single sample in a study of blood T cells in healthy people across ages. TCRdb independently ran MiXCR on the 5' RACE reads; one entry per CDR3 protein. The data show fewer than 900,000 distinct CDR3 sequences, around 40% seen once. Source material: blood. The receptors come from a woman aged 55 to 70 in good health. Each CDR3 is given with its conserved first and last residue. Each record gives: J gene, clone size, D gene, V gene, CDR3 protein, CDR3 DNA. A D gene is named only where the DNA matches it firmly. Only part of the rows carry a size: once, few, many, or a class if the clone is expanded.

TRBJ2-3 once - TRBV4-1 CASSQPIRGGTDTQYF TGCGCCAGCAGCCAACCTATACGGGGAGGCACAGATACGCAGTATTTT
TRBJ2-3 - - TRBV9 CASSGSGVGSDTQYF TGTGCCAGCAGCGGCTCAGGGGTAGGGTCAGATACGCAGTATTTT
TRBJ2-1 few TRBD1 TRBV6-1 CASTQLTGSGSNEQFF TGTGCCAGCACCCAATTGACAGGGTCGGGCTCCAATGAGCAGTTCTTC
TRBJ2-3 - TRBD2 TRBV20-1 CSAWTSGGSPDTQYF TGCAGTGCTTGGACTAGCGGGGGGAGCCCAGATACGCAGTATTTT
TRBJ2-3 - - TRBV12-3/TRBV12-4 CASSALDTQYF TGTGCCAGCAGTGCTCTGGATACGCAGTATTTT
TRBJ2-7 few TRBD2 TRBV2 CASSAGGLAGVIAYEQYF TGTGCCAGCAGTGCCGGGGGGCTAGCGGGAGTGATCGCCTACGAGCAGTACTTC
TRBJ2-1 many - TRBV6-2/TRBV6-3 CASSYGLTNYNEQFF TGTGCCAGCAGTTACGGCCTAACCAACTACAATGAGCAGTTCTTC
TRBJ1-1 - - TRBV7-3 CASSPQRTEAFF TGTGCCAGCAGCCCTCAGCGAACTGAAGCTTTCTTT
TRBJ2-5 - - TRBV4-1 CASSRSIVGTSQETQYF TGCGCCAGCAGCCGAAGCATAGTTGGTACTAGCCAAGAGACCCAGTACTTC
TRBJ1-1 - TRBD1 TRBV7-3 CASSLSLTGVTEAFF TGTGCCAGCAGCTTAAGTCTAACAGGGGTCACTGAAGCTTTCTTT
TRBJ2-7 few TRBD2 TRBV5-5 CASSLDPSGGIYEQYF TGTGCCAGCAGCCTCGACCCTAGCGGGGGGATCTACGAGCAGTACTTC
TRBJ2-7 many - TRBV29-1 CSVEDRYSYEQYF TGCAGCGTTGAAGACAGGTACTCCTACGAGCAGTACTTC
TRBJ2-5 many - TRBV7-2 CASSLPVGETQYF TGTGCCAGCAGCTTGCCGGTCGGAGAGACCCAGTACTTC
TRBJ2-1 many - TRBV5-4 CASSSTGSSYNEQFF TGCGCCAGCAGCTCCACAGGGAGCTCCTACAATGAGCAGTTCTTC
TRBJ1-5 - - TRBV27 CASSLSGGFQPQHF TGTGCCAGCAGTTTATCAGGGGGGTTTCAGCCCCAGCATTTT
TRBJ2-7 many - TRBV6-2/TRBV6-3 CASSSTTTGREYEQYF TGTGCCAGCAGCTCTACTACGACAGGGAGGGAGTACGAGCAGTACTTC
TRBJ2-3 few TRBD1 TRBV13 CASRAGTGFTDTQYF TGTGCCAGCAGGGCCGGGACAGGGTTTACAGATACGCAGTATTTT
TRBJ2-7 - - TRBV4-3 CASSQDRVGAPSYEQYF TGCGCCAGCAGCCAAGATCGTGTGGGGGCCCCCTCCTACGAGCAGTACTTC
TRBJ2-1 once - TRBV3-1 CASSRETGRIKNEQFF TGTGCCAGCAGCCGAGAAACAGGGAGGATAAAGAATGAGCAGTTCTTC
TRBJ2-7 many - TRBV11-2 CASSLFGEQYF TGTGCCAGCAGCTTATTCGGCGAGCAGTACTTC
TRBJ2-1 - - TRBV6-2/TRBV6-3 CASRYAQLYNEQFF TGTGCCAGCAGGTACGCACAGCTATACAATGAGCAGTTCTTC
TRBJ1-6 - - TRBV14 CASSQDSLDNSPLHF TGTGCCAGCAGCCAAGACTCACTTGATAATTCACCCCTCCACTTT
TRBJ2-4 - - TRBV7-3 CASSLTDAGSSYNEQYF TGTGCCAGCAGCTTAACGGATGCGGGTAGCTCCTACAATGAGCAGTACTTC
TRBJ2-3 few TRBD2 TRBV20-1 CSAPLAGVGDTQYF TGCAGTGCGCCCTTAGCGGGAGTAGGAGATACGCAGTATTTT
TRBJ2-7 many - TRBV29-1 CSVDSGRSSYEQYF TGCAGCGTTGATTCGGGGCGGAGCTCCTACGAGCAGTACTTC
TRBJ2-7 - - TRBV9 CASSVGTKPSSYEQYF TGTGCCAGCAGCGTAGGTACGAAACCTTCTTCCTACGAGCAGTACTTC
TRBJ2-5 few TRBD2 TRBV5-1 CASTGLGAGEETQYF TGCGCCAGCACGGGCCTAGGAGCGGGGGAAGAGACCCAGTACTTC
TRBJ1-5 - - TRBV29-1 CSVESLEGHSNQPQHF TGCAGCGTTGAATCCCTGGAAGGGCATAGCAATCAGCCCCAGCATTTT
TRBJ2-5 once TRBD2 TRBV3-1 CASSQVSRGSGRYNEQYF TGTGCCAGCAGCCAAGTTTCTCGTGGTAGCGGGAGATACAATGAGCAGTACTTC
TRBJ2-1 - - TRBV10-3 CAISETLVPNEQFF TGTGCCATCAGTGAGACCCTAGTCCCCAATGAGCAGTTCTTC
TRBJ1-1 few - TRBV6-2/TRBV6-3 CASTRYTDPNTEAFF TGTGCCAGCACCCGATACACTGACCCGAACACTGAAGCTTTCTTT
TRBJ2-1 - - TRBV7-2 CASSLAGSRNEQFF TGTGCCAGCAGCTTAGCCGGGAGTCGCAATGAGCAGTTCTTC
TRBJ2-3 few - TRBV9 CASSVARQAGTDTQYF TGTGCCAGCAGCGTAGCCCGCCAGGCCGGGACAGATACGCAGTATTTT
TRBJ2-1 once - TRBV18 CASSTDNEQFF TGTGCCAGCTCAACCGACAATGAGCAGTTCTTC
TRBJ1-5 - TRBD1 TRBV12-3/TRBV12-4 CASVDRGDSNQPQHF TGTGCCAGCGTCGACAGGGGCGACAGCAATCAGCCCCAGCATTTT
TRBJ2-1 - TRBD1 TRBV12-3/TRBV12-4 CVSSRRGTGYDEQFF TGTGTCAGCAGCCGCCGAGGGACAGGGTATGATGAGCAGTTCTTC
TRBJ1-2 - TRBD1 TRBV27 CASSLSGTGRSGGYTF TGTGCCAGCAGTTTATCGGGGACAGGGCGTTCAGGTGGCTACACCTTC
TRBJ2-3 few - TRBV5-5 CASSPEGMFRGTDTQYF TGTGCCAGCAGCCCGGAAGGGATGTTCAGGGGCACAGATACGCAGTATTTT
TRBJ2-2 many TRBD2 TRBV29-1 CSVLAGGVNTGELFF TGCAGCGTTCTAGCGGGGGGTGTAAACACCGGGGAGCTGTTTTTT
TRBJ2-5 few TRBD2 TRBV13 CASSFVRAGNSEQYF TGTGCCAGCAGCTTTGTACGAGCGGGAAACTCGGAGCAGTACTTC